This T cell receptor (beta chain) was captured by sequencing in a study of T cell clusters in autoimmune cytopenias. Study-level findings and limits: TRB repertoire shifts in secondary cytopenia and chronic lymphocytic leukemia mostly reflected lymphoma, not autoimmunity. No experiment has yet validated the function of the T cell clusters defined in silico. Primary autoimmune cytopenia patients seemingly lacked the physiological T cell clusters found in healthy donors. Active autoimmune hepatitis patients had almost three-fold fewer exclusive TRB clusters than healthy donors.

On this clonotype itself: Its antigen is unknown.

TRB was amplified by touch-down multiplex PCR, primer pools A and B combined. TCRdb reanalyzed the multiplex PCR reads and collapses them to one entry per CDR3 protein, without DNA. The table lists some 2,200 distinct CDR3 sequences. Each sample's input was around 250 ng genomic DNA, approximately 37,500 genome equivalents. The V gene's germline CDR1 is MNHEY and CDR2 SVGAGI. This CDR3 is built from 16 residues. The origin of this receptor is a human donor with an autoimmune cytopenia or autoimmune hepatitis (not recorded which). The specimen was peripheral blood. V and J are TRBV6-5 and TRBJ1-2; TCRdb lists TRBD1, though no DNA is available to test this call. The chain's CDR3 is CASSYSGGQGRYGYTF.